The 7 T cell receptor beta chains in this list originate from one sample, sequenced in a study of beta chain features in type 1 diabetes. Study results and caveats: In every one of the four CD4+ subsets, TCRB CDR3s were moderately but significantly shorter in Type 1 diabetes patients.

Antigens for these TCRs are unknown. Sequenced material consisted of expressed TCRB transcripts (all of the isolated RNA was reverse transcribed). Sequenced by immunoSEQ multiplex PCR; TCRdb stores in-frame clones only, minus some. This sample has around 600,000 clones, with over 10% found just once. Sequencing was carried out using naive CD4+ T cells from blood. These receptors all come from a man aged 30 to 45 with type 1 diabetes.

This clone was detected only a few times. This rearrangement joins TRBV27 to TRBJ1-1; TRBD1 aligns across 7 bases. The CDR3 is 13 amino acids. V was pared by 6 bases and J by 3 bases, with 4 bases of the junction left unmatched. Germline CDR1 and CDR2: MNHEY and SMNVEV (reference sequence). The CDR3 sequence: CASRTQGYTEAFF. CDR3 nucleotide sequence: TGTGCCAGCAGAACACAGGGGTACACTGAAGCTTTCTTT.

The chain uses TRBV4-1 and TRBJ1-5, with D possibly TRBD1 on 5 matching bases. The CDR3 extends over 13 amino acids. Germline values: CDR1 MGHRA, CDR2 YSYEKL. Trimming pared 0 bases from V and 13 bases from J, leaving 13 bases between. The CDR3 sequence is CASSQDWKTDQHF. The CDR3 DNA sequence: TGCGCCAGCAGCCAAGATTGGAAGACAGATCAGCATTTT.

The chain combines TRBV6-6 with TRBJ2-1; D call uncertain. CDR3 length equals 15 residues. Germline assignment: CDR1 MNHNY and CDR2 SVGAGI (reference sequence). With 5 bases removed from V and 5 bases from J, the gap between germline ends came to 16 bases. The CDR3 protein is CASSPPGPRNNEQFF. The CDR3 coding sequence is TGTGCCAGCAGTCCCCCGGGCCCGAGAAACAATGAGCAGTTCTTC.

This clone was detected a few times. This chain connects TRBV5-1 to TRBJ1-6; D is unclear. Per the germline V gene, CDR1 is SGHRS and CDR2 is YFSETQ. Deletions cut 0 bases from V and 10 bases from J, with 14 bases between. This CDR3 has 15 residues. The CDR3 DNA follows: TGCGCCAGCAGCTTGGAACAGTCGGTGAAGTCACCCCTCCACTTT. This encodes CASSLEQSVKSPLHF.

In this sample, this clone turned up a few times. A read error may explain this, as a much larger clone is one base away. The chain has TRBV18 and TRBJ1-1; D is possibly TRBD1 (5 bases). The germline CDR1 and CDR2 sequences are KGHSH and LQKENI. This CDR3 region has 13 residues. V was cut by 2 bases and J by 3 bases, with 7 bases left in between. CDR3 bases: TGTGCCAGCTCACCAGGGGGGGACACTGAAGCTTTCTTT. This encodes CASSPGGDTEAFF.

The chain has TRBV2 and TRBJ1-3; D not certain. The CDR3 covers 14 residues. V was clipped by 3 bases and J by 0 bases, with 6 bases between them. Germline CDR1 and CDR2: SNHLY and FYNNEI. CDR3 protein: CASSETSSGNTIYF. CDR3 DNA: TGTGCCAGCAGTGAGACCAGCTCTGGAAACACCATATATTTT.

Only a few counts were recorded for this clone. The CDR3 DNA sequence: TGTGCCATCACCGAAGGCAGTTCCTACGAGCAGTACTTC. This codes for CAITEGSSYEQYF. This chain uses TRBV10-3 with TRBJ2-7; D unclear. V was pared by 7 bases and J by 1 base, with 11 bases between. Per germline, CDR1 ENHRY and CDR2 SYGVKD. The CDR3 length is 13 residues.